Listed below are T cell receptor beta chains from one sample, sequenced in a study of beta chain features in type 1 diabetes. Sequencing used immunoSEQ multiplex PCR; TCRdb keeps in-frame clones, though not all of them. The data hold 300,000 to 450,000 clones, with about 19% observed a single time. The source material was naive CD4+ T cells from blood. Every receptor here comes from a woman aged 18-35 years in good health. CDR3s include the opening cysteine and the closing phenylalanine or tryptophan. A D gene is named only where the DNA matches it firmly. Rows may omit the clone size; those that give it use once, few, many or a size class.

j_call clone_size d_call v_call cdr3_nt cdr3_aa
TRBJ1-1 - - TRBV7-2 TGTGCCAGCAGCCGACAGGAATCCAAGGGGGCTTTCTTT CASSRQESKGAFF
TRBJ2-7 - TRBD2 TRBV19 TGTGCCAGTAGTATGGCTAGCGGGAACGAGCAGTACTTC CASSMASGNEQYF
TRBJ2-7 few TRBD2 TRBV19 TGTGCCAGTAGTATTTGGGGCAGCGGGAGCTCCTACGAGCAGTACTTC CASSIWGSGSSYEQYF
TRBJ1-2 few - TRBV25-1 TGTGCCAGCAGTGAAGGAGGGTCGGTAAACTATGGCTACACCTTC CASSEGGSVNYGYTF
TRBJ1-1 few TRBD1 TRBV15 TGTGCCACCACAGGGACTTCAGGGGGGCTTTGGACTGAAGCTTTCTTT CATTGTSGGLWTEAFF
TRBJ1-2 few TRBD1 TRBV9 TGTGCCAGCAGCGTAGATGTAGGGGGCAGGAATGGCTACACCTTC CASSVDVGGRNGYTF
TRBJ2-7 few - TRBV5-6 TGTGCCAGCAGCTCCCAGGGTGAGGACTACGAGCAGTACTTC CASSSQGEDYEQYF
TRBJ1-1 - - TRBV9 TGTGCCAGCAGCGAAGACAGCCGGAACACTGAAGCTTTCTTT CASSEDSRNTEAFF
TRBJ1-2 - TRBD1 TRBV10-3 TGTGCCATCAGGACGCCGGGACAGGGGCGGGTTAGGTACTATGGCTACACCTTC CAIRTPGQGRVRYYGYTF
TRBJ2-3 - - TRBV2 TGTGCCAGCAGTGAAGCGCTTCTAGGAAGTGGATATTTT CASSEALLGSGYF
TRBJ1-2 few - TRBV27 TGTGCCAGCAGTTCAAACGGCTATGGCTACACCTTC CASSSNGYGYTF
TRBJ2-7 - - TRBV5-1 TGCGCCAGCAGCTCTGGCTTCTACGAGCAGTACTTC CASSSGFYEQYF
TRBJ2-6 - - TRBV19 TGTGCCAGTAGTATAAGCGGGCACCGCTCTGGGGCCAACGTCCTGACTTTC CASSISGHRSGANVLTF
TRBJ1-2 few TRBD1 TRBV6-1 TGTGCCAGCACTCTCTCGACAGGGAGTGCTTATGGCTACACCTTC CASTLSTGSAYGYTF
TRBJ1-1 - - TRBV4-3 TGCGCCAGCAGCCCTACCGGTCAGGGTAACGCTGAAGCTTTCTTT CASSPTGQGNAEAFF
TRBJ1-1 - TRBD1 TRBV2 TGTGCCAGCAGTGAACAGGGGGCAATTGATGAAGCTTTCTTT CASSEQGAIDEAFF
TRBJ1-5 - - TRBV30 TGTGCCTGGAGTGTCCTAAATAGCAATCAGCCCCAGCATTTT CAWSVLNSNQPQHF
TRBJ1-4 - - TRBV11-2 TGTGCCAGCAGCCCTCTTACAGGGTCGGGGAGCAAACTGTTTTTT CASSPLTGSGSKLFF
TRBJ2-7 few - TRBV9 TGTGCCAGCAGCCCTGATCTACAGCGGAGGTACGAGCAGTACTTC CASSPDLQRRYEQYF
TRBJ1-5 - - TRBV19 TGTGCCAGTATGACGGGACTCTATCAGCCCCAGCATTTT CASMTGLYQPQHF
TRBJ1-5 few TRBD1 TRBV9 TGTGCCAGCAGCGCTGGGACAGGAGATTATCAGCCCCAGCATTTT CASSAGTGDYQPQHF
TRBJ2-2 - - TRBV29-1 TGCAGCGTTGAGAAGAGCACAGATAACACCGGGGAGCTGTTTTTT CSVEKSTDNTGELFF
TRBJ2-1 - - TRBV9 TGTGCCAGCAGCGTAGCGGGAGCTGAGCAGTTCTTC CASSVAGAEQFF
TRBJ2-3 - TRBD1 TRBV11-2 TGTGCCAGCAGCTTGGACAGGATCGGAGATACGCAGTATTTT CASSLDRIGDTQYF
TRBJ2-1 few TRBD2 TRBV5-1 TGCGCCAGCAGCTTGGAATCTAGCGGGGGGACGCGGGAGCAGTTCTTC CASSLESSGGTREQFF
TRBJ1-5 once - TRBV25-1 TGTGCCAGCAGGGGCATGGGCAATCAGCCCCAGCATTTT CASRGMGNQPQHF
TRBJ2-5 - TRBD1 TRBV30 TGTGCCTGGAGTGTACAGGGGGGCGGCGAGACCCAGTACTTC CAWSVQGGGETQYF
TRBJ2-1 - - TRBV5-1 TGCGCCAGCAGCTCCCAAAACTTACTTAATGAGCAGTTCTTC CASSSQNLLNEQFF
TRBJ2-3 few TRBD2 TRBV7-2 TGTGCCAGCAGCTTAACTGCTAGCGGGAGAGGCACAGATACGCAGTATTTT CASSLTASGRGTDTQYF
TRBJ2-5 - TRBD2 TRBV5-1 TGCGCCAAGACAGAAGGGACTAGCGGGGGCGAGACCCAGTACTTC CAKTEGTSGGETQYF
TRBJ2-4 few - TRBV5-1 TGCGCCAGCAGCTTGGCCCAGGGGCGCGACATTCAGTACTTC CASSLAQGRDIQYF
TRBJ2-3 once TRBD2 TRBV9 TGTGCCAGCAGCGTAACGGGACGGGGGGGCACAGATACGCAGTATTTT CASSVTGRGGTDTQYF
TRBJ2-7 - TRBD2 TRBV5-1 TGCGCCAGCACCTTAACTAGCGGGGGATACGAGCAGTACTTC CASTLTSGGYEQYF
TRBJ2-7 - - TRBV7-2 TGTGCCAGCAGCCCAGGTGAAAGGTCCTACGAGCAGTACTTC CASSPGERSYEQYF
TRBJ2-1 few TRBD1 TRBV18 TGTGCCAGCTCACGACCGGGACAGTACAATGAGCAGTTCTTC CASSRPGQYNEQFF
TRBJ1-5 - - TRBV2 TGTGCCAGCAGCCGGGAGTCGAATCAGCCCCAGCATTTT CASSRESNQPQHF
TRBJ1-2 few - TRBV7-2 TGTGCCAGCAGCTCAGGCCGTCAGGGGAGACCCTATGGCTACACCTTC CASSSGRQGRPYGYTF
TRBJ1-2 few TRBD1 TRBV2 TGTGCCAGCGTGAACAGGGGCGGTGGCTACACCTTC CASVNRGGGYTF
TRBJ2-7 once TRBD2 TRBV9 TGTGCCAGCAGCGGGACTAGCGGGGGTTACGAGCAGTACTTC CASSGTSGGYEQYF
TRBJ2-2 - TRBD2 TRBV5-4 TGTGCCAGCAGCCAGACTAGCGGGGTGGACACCGGGGAGCTGTTTTTT CASSQTSGVDTGELFF
TRBJ2-3 - - TRBV7-9 TGTGCCAGCAGCTTACCCGGCAGGGGAGGGGTAGATACGCAGTATTTT CASSLPGRGGVDTQYF
TRBJ2-2 - - TRBV21-1 TGTGCCGCCCCTGGTCCAGCGAACACCGGGGAGCTGTTTTTT CAAPGPANTGELFF
TRBJ2-5 - - TRBV5-4 TGTGCCAGCAGCTTCACCGGCACGGGAGAGACCCAGTACTTC CASSFTGTGETQYF
TRBJ1-2 - - TRBV19 TGTGCCAGTAGGCGATCCCCGCTCTCTAACTATGGCTACACCTTC CASRRSPLSNYGYTF
TRBJ2-5 few TRBD2 TRBV30 TGTGCCTGGACTTCGGGAGGCGGGAGGGGAGAGACCCAGTACTTC CAWTSGGGRGETQYF
TRBJ2-1 - TRBD2 TRBV5-1 TGCGCCAGCAGCGACCGGACTAGCGGGAGCTACAATGAGCAGTTCTTC CASSDRTSGSYNEQFF
TRBJ1-1 few - TRBV15 TGTGCCACCAGAAACTCAGGCCGGGGTGACACTGAAGCTTTCTTT CATRNSGRGDTEAFF
TRBJ2-7 - TRBD1 TRBV5-6 TGTGCCAGCAGCTTGGCCTGGCAGGGGGCGACGGGTGAGCAGTACTTC CASSLAWQGATGEQYF
TRBJ1-4 few - TRBV4-1 TGCGCCAGCAGCCAAGTGGGCGAAAAACTGTTTTTT CASSQVGEKLFF
TRBJ1-4 - - TRBV7-9 TGTGCCAGCAGCTTGGGGAGAGAAAAACTGTTTTTT CASSLGREKLFF
TRBJ2-1 few - TRBV25-1 TGTGCCAGCAGCGCTCCACTAGGAATCTCCTACAATGAGCAGTTCTTC CASSAPLGISYNEQFF
TRBJ2-3 few - TRBV7-2 TGTGCCAGCAGCTCCGGGACTGGGGCGGCTGATACGCAGTATTTT CASSSGTGAADTQYF
TRBJ2-7 few TRBD2 TRBV5-1 TGCGCCAGCAGCTTGCTAGCGGAAAGCTACGAGCAGTACTTC CASSLLAESYEQYF